The sequence of this T cell receptor (beta chain) was determined in a study of cytomegalovirus exposure and HLA in healthy donors. General study results and limits: The study recorded fewer than 200 TCR beta chains that were cytomegalovirus-associated. High specificity and sensitivity for cytomegalovirus status were reported for the classifier.

Concerning this clone: Its target is unknown.

This CDR3 is 14 amino acids long. From germline, CDR1 is MGHRA and CDR2 YSYEKL. Trimming left V 3 bases short and J 2 bases short, with 11 bases between. Using immunoSEQ multiplex PCR, the repertoire was profiled, and TCRdb retains in-frame clones only, with some absent. The sample carries about 200,000 clones, 87% recorded once. The sequenced sample consisted of PBMCs. The chain has TRBV4-1 and TRBJ2-7; D is perhaps TRBD2 (5 bases). This clonotype was sampled from a woman aged 18-29 years in good health and CMV-seropositive. The DNA for the CDR3 is TGCGCCAGCAGCCATCTTGGAGGAGCCTACGAGCAGTACTTC. Its translation: CASSHLGGAYEQYF.